This paragraph covers one TCR beta chain sequence. The antigen this receptor binds is unknown. No base quality information exists; no much larger clone differs at one position. From the germline V gene, CDR1 is SGHVT and CDR2 is SQSDAQ. Ends trimmed: V by 8 bases, J by 1 base; bases unmatched to a gene: 3. From cysteine to phenylalanine, the CDR3 is 13 amino acids long. This entry keeps only the CDR3 DNA: 39 bases, framed from base 1. Using the deep immunoSEQ assay, multiplex PCR amplified TCR CDR3 regions from genomic DNA. Genomic DNA extracted from each cell subset was distributed evenly over all wells of several immunoSEQ 96-well plates, and each plate served as one replicate. For sorted subsets, around 200 ng genomic DNA, equal to 25,000 to 35,000 T cell genomes, was loaded into each replicate PCR. The purified libraries were quantified using a Qubit 3.0 fluorometer, sized with a Bioanalyzer 2100, and then quantified again using the KAPA Library Quantification kit. Every immunoSEQ 96-well plate was sequenced on a separate single-read 150-cycle Illumina NextSeq 550 flow cell. Concerning the study's data processing: The immunoSEQ output contained only junctional sequences without quality scores, so filtering could not match that applied to full-length reads. Sequences were annotated with PyIR, a Python wrapper for IgBLAST v1.9, using IMGT germline references to assign V/J genes and CDR3. Any read was removed if the V/J assignment was weak (E-value above 1e-6), the CDR3 was missing, or the read contained stop codons, out-of-frame junctions, or ambiguous translated residues. V3J clonotypes were defined by identical inferred V gene, J gene, and CDR3 amino acid sequence. Percentage overlap between repertoires was calculated by dividing the number of shared unique clonotypes by the size of the smaller repertoire. Three approaches were used to assess repertoire richness: RTK rarefaction, the Chao1 estimator, and Recon v2.1 estimates of unobserved clonotypes. OLGA was used to compute generation probabilities for all TCRbeta clonotypes that the gDNA method yielded from four donors. The table comes from immuneACCESS by way of TCRdb, which keeps in-frame sequences with V and J called. Part of the clones is missing from these tables; in studies checked, under half for an unresolved V gene and the rest for unknown reasons. Clonal size and the V and J genes are those of that table, whereas D and trimming came from the DNA. The sample includes hundreds of thousands of clones, with about 74% observed a single time. Clones ranked in the top ten supply over 1.5% of the sample.

This entry belongs to a study of shared clonotypes between healthy human individuals (TCRdb year 2020). For context, the study as a whole: A few men and a couple of women, aged 18 to 49 years, made up the cohort. To estimate repertoire size and how much clonotype sharing occurs between individuals, the study deeply sequenced the blood TCR repertoires of several healthy adults. Per donor, three plates each were used for CD4 naive and CD4 memory, two for CD8 naive, and one for CD8 memory. To increase sequencing depth and limit assay-specific biases, different laboratories used diverse techniques to prepare libraries and sequence TCR repertoires. Per donor, leukapheresis produced somewhere between about 0.94 and 9 billion PBMCs.

Healthy HIV-negative adults with no recently reported acute infections or vaccinations were included as donors. Every donor was a Caucasian adult living in Nashville, Tennessee, USA. CD4+ T cells were enriched by magnetic negative selection; naive cells were then positively selected on CD45RA, and the negative fraction formed the memory subset. After blood collection by leukapheresis, PBMCs were isolated using Ficoll-Histopaque density gradient centrifugation and then cryopreserved in the vapor phase of liquid nitrogen. Analytical flow cytometry was used to check the purity and quantity of each magnetically sorted T cell population. From each sorted fraction, genomic DNA was isolated and quantified by UV absorbance on a Nanodrop 2000c. Study-wide findings and limitations: Sampling was restricted to blood, and TCR repertoires in tissue are likely to differ from TCR repertoires in blood. Around 5% of naive CD4, 3.5% of naive CD8, 2.3% of memory CD4, and approximately 0.4% of memory CD8 clonotypes were shared across a few donors. Larger estimated clonotype richness was generally found for naive subsets than for memory subsets. Compared with non-shared clonotypes, the clonotypes found in all four sorted-subset donors had higher generation probabilities. Rarefaction of sorted-subset datasets indicated incomplete sequencing despite the large sequencing depth. The genetic and exposure-history diversity represented was limited by the small number of donors. Based on pairwise subsampling, the degree of clonotype sharing among donors was expected to be affected by sequencing depth.

Sequenced input: memory CD4+ T cells sorted from blood. Reading the label with the study, this specimen's cell subset or site is: CD45RA-negative fraction. The receptor chain draws on TRBV7-4 and TRBJ2-7, and 9 bases in between align with TRBD1. The receptor's source is a woman in her 30s in good health. The sequenced DNA: TGTGCCAGCGGGGACAGGGATTCCTACGAGCAGTACTTC. Translated, this gives CASGDRDSYEQYF. The full variable domain, with segments outside the CDR3 supplied by the reference TRBV7-4 and TRBJ2-7 proteins, appears as GAGVSQSPRYKVAKRGRDVALRCDSISGHVTLYWYRQTLGQGSEVLTYSQSDAQRDKSGRPSGRFSAERPERSVSTLKIQRTEQGDSAVYLCASGDRDSYEQYFGPGTRLTVT.